Listed below are T cell receptor beta chains from one sample, sequenced in a study of long-term antiretroviral therapy in people with HIV. Assay: immunoSEQ multiplex PCR; the TCRdb copy retains only in-frame clones and omits some. The sample includes around 20,000 clones, less than 85% of them seen just once. This sample comprised unsorted PBMCs, obtained 0.5 years before starting antiretroviral therapy. The receptors were gathered from a woman between 45 and 65 years old with HIV. CDR3s include the opening cysteine and the closing phenylalanine or tryptophan. The D gene is left open where the match is weak. Rows give clone size only sometimes, using once, few, many, or a class for an expanded clone.

j_gene	v_gene	d_gene	abundance	CDR3nt	CDR3aa
TRBJ2-7	TRBV5-1	.	.	TGCGCCAGCAGCTTTTCTAACGAGCAGTACTTC	CASSFSNEQYF
TRBJ1-1	TRBV18	.	.	TGTGCCAGCTCACCAAGTGGTTCGGTTACGATGAACACTGAAGCTTTCTTT	CASSPSGSVTMNTEAFF
TRBJ2-3	TRBV10-3	.	.	TGTGCCATCAGCCTAGGACAACTTGGGACTAGCACAGATACGCAGTATTTT	CAISLGQLGTSTDTQYF
TRBJ2-7	TRBV15	.	.	TGTGCCACCAGCAGCATAGGACAGATGTTCTACGAGCAGTACTTC	CATSSIGQMFYEQYF
TRBJ1-4	TRBV2	.	.	TGTGCCAGCAGTGAAAGGCAGGCGACCGATGAAAAACTGTTTTTT	CASSERQATDEKLFF
TRBJ2-1	TRBV30	TRBD1	.	TGTGCCTGGAGTCACGGGACAGGGGTCAGCAATGAGCAGTTCTTC	CAWSHGTGVSNEQFF
TRBJ1-2	TRBV9	.	.	TGTGCCAGCACCAACACAAAAAACTATGGCTACACCTTC	CASTNTKNYGYTF
TRBJ2-3	TRBV5-5	TRBD2	.	TGTGCCAGCAGCAAGACTAGCGGGGGGGCGGTAGATACGCAGTATTTT	CASSKTSGGAVDTQYF
TRBJ2-4	TRBV19	TRBD1	once	TGTGCCAGTAGAACCGACAGGGTAGGGAACATTCAGTACTTC	CASRTDRVGNIQYF
TRBJ1-2	TRBV7-2	TRBD1	few	TGTGCCAGCAGCTCCTGGACAGGGGGCTATGGCTACACCTTC	CASSSWTGGYGYTF
TRBJ2-5	TRBV9	TRBD2	.	TGTGCCAGCAGCTTAGGGACTAGCGGGGCCGCGGAGACCCAGTACTTC	CASSLGTSGAAETQYF
TRBJ2-2	TRBV19	.	.	TGTGCCAGTAGTCCTACAGGGACGGGAACCGGGGAGCTGTTTTTT	CASSPTGTGTGELFF
TRBJ2-3	TRBV5-1	.	.	TGCGCCAGCAGCATGCCCGACGGGGGAGATACGCAGTATTTT	CASSMPDGGDTQYF
TRBJ2-7	TRBV4-1	.	.	TGCGCCAGCAGCCAAGACAGGGGAACTGCCGAGCAGTACTTC	CASSQDRGTAEQYF
TRBJ1-5	TRBV10-3	.	.	TGTGCCATCAGTGAGGGCGGGGTGAGCAATCAGCCCCAGCATTTT	CAISEGGVSNQPQHF
TRBJ1-1	TRBV6-5	.	.	TGTGCCAGCAGACCCTATAGGGCCTTGAACACTGAAGCTTTCTTT	CASRPYRALNTEAFF
TRBJ2-1	TRBV6-6	.	.	TGTGCCAGCACGTATCTCGGGGGCTCCTACAATGAGCAGTTCTTC	CASTYLGGSYNEQFF
TRBJ1-2	TRBV19	TRBD1	.	TGTGCCAGTCGTCACAGGGGTTCTAACTATGGCTACACCTTC	CASRHRGSNYGYTF
TRBJ1-1	TRBV2	TRBD1	few	TGTGCCAGCAGTCAGGACAGGGGGCTTTCGGAAGCTTTCTTT	CASSQDRGLSEAFF
TRBJ1-2	TRBV29-1	.	.	TGCAGCGTTGCGGTTCGGGGGGGCGATGGCTACACCTTC	CSVAVRGGDGYTF
TRBJ2-2	TRBV29-1	.	.	TGCAGCGTTGCTAATTACCCCGGACAGATCACCGGGGAGCTGTTTTTT	CSVANYPGQITGELFF
TRBJ1-1	TRBV18	.	.	TGTGCCAGCTCCCCCCGGGACGGTGAAGCTTTCTTT	CASSPRDGEAFF
TRBJ1-1	TRBV30	TRBD1	.	TGTGCCTGGAGTGCCTTTGGGAGAAGGGGGCTGAGGAACACTGAAGCTTTCTTT	CAWSAFGRRGLRNTEAFF
TRBJ1-5	TRBV12-5	.	.	TGTGCTAGTGGTTTGGGCCCCGACAGCCCCCAGCATTTT	CASGLGPDSPQHF
TRBJ2-7	TRBV7-9	.	few	TGTGCCAGCAGCTTGACCGGGCCCACCTACGAGCAGTACTTC	CASSLTGPTYEQYF
TRBJ1-1	TRBV21-1	.	.	TGTGCCAGGGGGGGCAGGGGGACTGAAGCTTTCTTT	CARGGRGTEAFF
TRBJ1-5	TRBV30	.	.	TGTGCCTGGAGTCTTCCAGCAGGGAGGAGGCAGCCCCAGCATTTT	CAWSLPAGRRQPQHF
TRBJ1-1	TRBV6-1	.	.	TGTGCCAGCAGTGAATGGGCTAACACTGAAGCTTTCTTT	CASSEWANTEAFF
TRBJ1-1	TRBV23-1	TRBD1	.	TGCGCCAGCAATCGGACAGGGCGGAACACTGAAGCTTTCTTT	CASNRTGRNTEAFF